These 27 T cell receptor beta chains were sequenced from one sample in a study of cytomegalovirus exposure and HLA in healthy donors. 13 Jbeta primers and 60 Vbeta primers were used for the PCR. Assay: immunoSEQ multiplex PCR; the TCRdb copy retains only in-frame clones and omits some. The table shows roughly 110,000 clones, with around two thirds occurring only once. Sequenced: PBMCs. These receptors were taken from a woman aged 40 to 49 in good health and CMV-seropositive.

The chain employs TRBV10-3 and TRBJ1-5; D might be TRBD1 (5 bases). Germline CDR1 and CDR2: ENHRY and SYGVKD. V lost 0 bases to trimming and J lost 6 bases, with 12 bases between them. CDR3 length: 15 amino acids. The CDR3 reads CAISESGGGLQPQHF. In DNA, the CDR3 is TGTGCCATCAGTGAGTCCGGGGGTGGCCTTCAGCCCCAGCATTTT.

This clone has a single count. This chain uses TRBV5-1 with TRBJ1-1; 7 nucleotides align to TRBD1. V shed 3 bases and J 6 bases; nucleotides not matched to a gene: 8. CDR1 SGHRS and CDR2 YFSETQ come from the germline V gene. The CDR3 spans 14 residues. The CDR3 protein is CASSSDRAGAEAFF. In DNA, the CDR3 is TGCGCCAGCAGCTCAGACAGGGCTGGGGCTGAAGCTTTCTTT.

The chain uses TRBV2 and TRBJ1-4, with D perhaps matching TRBD1 (5 bases). Germline V CDR1 and CDR2: SNHLY, FYNNEI. The CDR3 consists of 14 residues. Trimming removed 5 bases at V and 8 bases at J, with 15 bases between. The CDR3 DNA is TGTGCCAGCAGTCGGACAACATTACGGGAAAAACTGTTTTTT. Protein: CASSRTTLREKLFF. Full variable domain (missing parts from reference TRBV2 and TRBJ1-4): EPEVTQTPSHQVTQMGQEVILRCVPISNHLYFYWYRQILGQKVEFLVSFYNNEISEKSEIFDDQFSVERPDGSNFTLKIRSTKLEDSAMYFCASSRTTLREKLFFGSGTQLSVL.

This sequence joins TRBV6-5 and TRBJ2-5; D unclear. V was shortened by 8 bases and J by 4 bases, with 14 bases between the two germline ends. Germline CDR1 and CDR2: MNHEY and SVGAGI. This CDR3 comprises 13 residues. The CDR3 DNA reads TGTGCCAGCCGGCAGAGAGGAATAGAGACCCAGTACTTC. It codes for CASRQRGIETQYF.

This chain joins TRBV5-1 and TRBJ2-7; D is uncertain. V was trimmed by 0 bases and J by 5 bases, leaving 9 bases between them. The germline V gene has CDR1 SGHRS and CDR2 YFSETQ. The length of the CDR3 is 13 residues. Here the CDR3 reads CASSLGVANEQYF. DNA for the CDR3: TGCGCCAGCAGCTTGGGGGTAGCTAACGAGCAGTACTTC.

The rearrangement uses TRBV30 and TRBJ1-4, with TRBD1 matching over 7 bases. The length of the CDR3 is 15 residues. The V gene end was trimmed by 2 bases and the J gene end by 5 bases; junction bases not matched to a gene: 8. Germline V gives CDR1 GTSNPN, CDR2 SVGIG (reference sequence). In DNA, the CDR3 is TGTGCCTGGAGTTCCCTGACAGGGCGCAATGAAAAACTGTTTTTT. This gives the protein CAWSSLTGRNEKLFF.

The chain carries TRBV18 and TRBJ2-1; TRBD2 matches at 10 bases. CDR3 length: 17 amino acids. J was trimmed by 5 bases and V by 3 bases; bases with no gene match: 10. Germline CDR1 and CDR2: KGHSH and LQKENI. The CDR3 DNA is TGTGCCAGCTCACCCCGGACAAGCGGGGGGGTTAACAATGAGCAGTTCTTC. Protein sequence: CASSPRTSGGVNNEQFF.

The gene calls are TRBV7-3 and TRBJ2-2, with TRBD2 identical over 11 bases. The CDR3 is 15 amino acids. V lost 4 bases and J lost 4; bases outside the gene matches: 2. Germline lookup yields CDR1 SGHTA and CDR2 FQGTGA. The CDR3 DNA sequence: TGTGCCAGCAGCTCCGGACTAGCGGGCACCGGGGAGCTGTTTTTT. Its translation is CASSSGLAGTGELFF.

The CDR3: CASSSRGLEGYTF. Written as DNA, the CDR3 is TGTGCCAGCAGCTCGAGGGGGTTAGAGGGCTACACCTTC. The chain joins TRBV7-3 to TRBJ1-2, with a tentative D call TRBD1 (6 bases). V lost 4 bases and J 8 bases, leaving 14 bases between the germline ends. There are 13 residues in the CDR3. Germline V CDR1 and CDR2: SGHTA, FQGTGA.

The genes are TRBV19 and TRBJ1-6, with D perhaps TRBD1 (6 bases). The CDR3 loop spans 13 amino acids. V was pared by 5 bases and J by 8 bases, with 10 bases between. CDR1 and CDR2 (germline): LNHDA, SQIVND (reference sequence). The CDR3 loop is CASSSWTDSPLHF. The CDR3 region has the DNA TGTGCCAGTAGTTCCTGGACAGATTCACCCCTCCACTTT.

This clone is medium-sized (0.01 to 0.1%). This chain connects TRBV6-6 to TRBJ1-2, with 8 bases fitting TRBD1. The CDR3 is 15 residues long. Germline V lookup: CDR1 MNHNY, CDR2 SVGAGI (reference sequence). V dropped 2 bases and J dropped 7; count of bases not matched to a gene: 9. DNA of the CDR3: TGTGCCAGCAGTTACACCTTTGGACAGGGAGTTGGCTACACCTTC. As protein: CASSYTFGQGVGYTF.

The V and J genes are TRBV19 and TRBJ2-2, with 7 bases lining up with TRBD2. V lost 7 bases and J lost 2; bases outside the gene matches: 4. Per germline, CDR1 LNHDA and CDR2 SQIVND (reference sequence). There are 14 residues in the CDR3. DNA for the CDR3: TGTGCCAGTAAAGCGGGGTACAACACCGGGGAGCTGTTTTTT. Amino acids: CASKAGYNTGELFF.

V is TRBV10-3 and J is TRBJ2-1; 7 bases line up with TRBD2. This CDR3 comprises 15 residues. The trim removed 4 bases at V and 3 bases at J, leaving 6 bases unmatched. Germline lookup yields CDR1 ENHRY and CDR2 SYGVKD. CDR3 DNA sequence: TGTGCCATCAGTGTAACAGAGCGGGGCTACAATGAGCAGTTCTTC. Its protein is CAISVTERGYNEQFF.

This clone was recorded a few times. The rearrangement uses TRBV2 and TRBJ1-5, with D tentatively TRBD1 (6 bases). CDR3 length: 14 amino acids. The V gene's germline CDR1 is SNHLY and CDR2 FYNNEI. V was clipped by 7 bases and J by 4 bases, with 14 bases between them. The CDR3 loop reads CASKREGGNQPQHF. CDR3 nucleotides: TGTGCCAGCAAGAGGGAGGGGGGTAATCAGCCCCAGCATTTT.

This sequence joins TRBV18 and TRBJ2-7; tentative D call: TRBD1 (5 bases). The ends were cut back, 5 bases at V and 4 bases at J, with 9 bases in the middle. The germline V gene has CDR1 KGHSH and CDR2 LQKENI. The CDR3 contains 12 residues. The CDR3 DNA reads as TGTGCCAGCTCAGCTACAGGTTACGAGCAGTACTTC. Protein: CASSATGYEQYF.

The chain links TRBV30 to TRBJ1-4; D is perhaps TRBD1 (5 bases). The CDR3 contains 13 residues. With 0 bases removed from V and 4 bases from J, the gap between germline ends came to 6 bases. Per the germline V gene, CDR1 is GTSNPN and CDR2 is SVGIG (reference sequence). The CDR3 sequence is CAWSVGVNEKLFF. The CDR3 region has the DNA TGTGCCTGGAGTGTAGGGGTTAATGAAAAACTGTTTTTT.

CDR3: CASSLALSETQYF. Written as DNA, the CDR3 is TGCGCCAGCAGCTTGGCCTTGTCAGAGACCCAGTACTTC. This rearrangement joins TRBV5-1 to TRBJ2-5; no clear D gene. The CDR3 spans 13 residues. The germline gives CDR1 SGHRS, CDR2 YFSETQ. V was trimmed by 0 bases and J by 4 bases, leaving 7 bases between them.

The rearrangement links TRBV30 to TRBJ1-4; D gene ambiguous. The CDR3 contains 16 residues. The V gene lost 0 bases and the J gene lost 0 bases, with 11 bases spanning the gap. Germline V gene lookup returns CDR1 GTSNPN and CDR2 SVGIG (reference sequence). Here the CDR3 DNA reads TGTGCCTGGAGTGTACTCCGAGCTTCAACTAATGAAAAACTGTTTTTT. Translating it yields CAWSVLRASTNEKLFF.

The J gene is TRBJ2-7, the V gene TRBV7-6, with no clear D. The germline CDR1 and CDR2 sequences are SGHVS and FNYEAQ. The V and J ends lost 1 base and 0 bases respectively, with 7 bases between them. CDR3 length: 14 amino acids. CDR3 amino acids: CASSLEYSSYEQYF. In DNA form, the CDR3 reads TGTGCCAGCAGCTTAGAGTACTCCTCCTACGAGCAGTACTTC.

CDR3 amino acids: CASSAGTGGDEQYF. The CDR3 DNA reads TGTGCCAGCTCAGCAGGGACAGGGGGCGACGAGCAGTACTTC. The chain employs TRBV18 and TRBJ2-7; 12 nucleotides line up with TRBD1. Germline-derived CDR1 and CDR2 are KGHSH and LQKENI. The CDR3 has 14 residues. Germline trimming cut 5 bases from V and 5 bases from J; bases unmatched to any gene: 4.

The gene calls are TRBV19 and TRBJ1-5; 10 bases fit TRBD1. The length of the CDR3 is 18 residues. V was pared by 4 bases and J by 1 base, with 10 bases of the junction left unmatched. Germline loops: CDR1 LNHDA, CDR2 SQIVND (reference sequence). CDR3 region: CASSRAEGGQGSNQPQHF. For the CDR3, the DNA is TGTGCCAGTAGTAGGGCGGAGGGGGGACAGGGGAGCAATCAGCCCCAGCATTTT.

The chain combines TRBV5-1 with TRBJ1-2; TRBD1 is a possible D gene (5 bases). Germline-derived CDR1 and CDR2 are SGHRS and YFSETQ. Trimming removed 4 bases at V and 7 bases at J, with 8 bases between. This CDR3 has 11 residues. The CDR3 is CASSQGSGYTF. Written as DNA, the CDR3 is TGCGCCAGCAGCCAGGGAAGTGGCTACACCTTC.

The gene calls are TRBV6-5 and TRBJ1-3; maybe TRBD1 (6 bases). V was shortened by 0 bases and J by 7 bases, with 13 bases between the two germline ends. The CDR3 has 15 residues. Germline V gives CDR1 MNHEY, CDR2 SVGAGI. Here the CDR3 DNA reads TGTGCCAGCAGTTACTCGACGGGGGGCGCGAACACCATATATTTT. Protein sequence: CASSYSTGGANTIYF.

This clone was seen only a few times. The chain couples TRBV11-2 to TRBJ2-5; 10 positions match TRBD2. V shed 1 base and J 2 bases; nucleotides not matched to a gene: 4. Germline V gene lookup returns CDR1 SGHAT and CDR2 FQNNGV. The CDR3 is made up of 16 amino acids. The CDR3 bases are TGTGCCAGCAGCTTAGGTACTAGCGGGGCTCAAGAGACCCAGTACTTC. Its protein product is CASSLGTSGAQETQYF.

V usage is TRBV25-1 and J usage is TRBJ2-1; the match to TRBD2 covers 14 bases. Trimming cost V 2 bases and J 6 bases; bases outside gene matches: 3. Looked up from germline, CDR1 is MGHDK and CDR2 is SYGVNS. This CDR3 has 16 amino acids. This chain's CDR3 is CASSERLAGGFNEQFF. DNA of the CDR3: TGTGCCAGCAGTGAACGACTAGCGGGGGGGTTCAATGAGCAGTTCTTC.

J is TRBJ2-5 and V is TRBV11-3; the match to TRBD2 covers 10 bases. V shed 3 bases and J 5 bases; nucleotides not matched to a gene: 9. The CDR3 sequence is 16 residues long. The germline gives CDR1 SGHNT, CDR2 YENEEA. CDR3 coding DNA: TGTGCCAGCAGCTTCCCCCTAGCGGGGGACGGGGAGACCCAGTACTTC. It specifies CASSFPLAGDGETQYF.

V and J are TRBV21-1 and TRBJ2-3; the listed D gene, TRBD2, was not tested against the DNA. TRBV21-1 is a pseudogene. The CDR3 extends over 17 amino acids. The CDR3 DNA reads as TGTGCCAGCAGCCGGAAGGGGACTAGCGTTAGCACAGATACGCAGTATTTT. Translating gives CASSRKGTSVSTDTQYF.